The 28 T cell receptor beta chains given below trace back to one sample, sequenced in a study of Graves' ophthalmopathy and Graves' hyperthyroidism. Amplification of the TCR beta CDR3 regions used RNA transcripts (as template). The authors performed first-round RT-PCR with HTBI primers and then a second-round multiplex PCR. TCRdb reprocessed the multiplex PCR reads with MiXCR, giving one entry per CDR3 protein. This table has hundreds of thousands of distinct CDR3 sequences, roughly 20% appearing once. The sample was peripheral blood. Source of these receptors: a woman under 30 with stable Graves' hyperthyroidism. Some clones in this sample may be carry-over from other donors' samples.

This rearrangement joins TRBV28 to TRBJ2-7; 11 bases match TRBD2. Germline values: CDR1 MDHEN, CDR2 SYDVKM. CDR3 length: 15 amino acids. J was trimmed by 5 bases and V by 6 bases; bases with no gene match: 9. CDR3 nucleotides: TGTGCCAGCAGCCCCCTTAGCGGGGGGGCCAACGAGCAGTACTTC. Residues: CASSPLSGGANEQYF.

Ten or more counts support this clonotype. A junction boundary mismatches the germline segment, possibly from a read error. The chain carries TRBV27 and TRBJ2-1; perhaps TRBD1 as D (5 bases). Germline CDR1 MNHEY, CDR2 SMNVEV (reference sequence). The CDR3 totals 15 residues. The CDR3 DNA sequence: TGTGCCAGCAATTTAAGGCCAGGGTCGGCGGATGAGCAGTTCTTC. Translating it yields CASNLRPGSADEQFF.

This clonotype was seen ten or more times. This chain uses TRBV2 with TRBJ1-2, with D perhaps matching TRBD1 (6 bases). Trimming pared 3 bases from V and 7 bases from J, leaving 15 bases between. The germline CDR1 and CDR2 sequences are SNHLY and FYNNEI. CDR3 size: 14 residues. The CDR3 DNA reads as TGTGCCAGCAGTGACCTCACAGGGTCAGGTGGCTACACCTTC. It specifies CASSDLTGSGGYTF.

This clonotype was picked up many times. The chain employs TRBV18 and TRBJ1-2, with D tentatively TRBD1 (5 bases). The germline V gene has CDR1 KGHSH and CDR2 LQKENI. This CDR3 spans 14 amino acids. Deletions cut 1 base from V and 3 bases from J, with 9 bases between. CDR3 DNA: TGTGCCAGCTCACCACTCCAGACAGACTATGGCTACACCTTC. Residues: CASSPLQTDYGYTF.

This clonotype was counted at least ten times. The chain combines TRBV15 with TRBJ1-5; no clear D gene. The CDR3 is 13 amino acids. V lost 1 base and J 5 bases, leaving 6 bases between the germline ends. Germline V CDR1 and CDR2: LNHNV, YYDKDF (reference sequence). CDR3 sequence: CATSRAVDQPQHF. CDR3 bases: TGTGCCACCAGCAGAGCTGTAGATCAGCCCCAGCATTTT.

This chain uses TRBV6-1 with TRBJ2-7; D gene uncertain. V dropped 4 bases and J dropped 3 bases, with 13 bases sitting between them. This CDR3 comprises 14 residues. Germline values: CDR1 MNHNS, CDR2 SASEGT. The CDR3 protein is CASSARFPGYEQYF. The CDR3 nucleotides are TGTGCCAGCAGTGCGAGATTTCCGGGCTACGAGCAGTACTTC.

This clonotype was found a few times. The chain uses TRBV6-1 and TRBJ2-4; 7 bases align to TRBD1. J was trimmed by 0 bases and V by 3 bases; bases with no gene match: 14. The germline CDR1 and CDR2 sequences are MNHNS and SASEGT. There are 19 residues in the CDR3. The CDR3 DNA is TGTGCCAGCAGTGAGGACGGAAGACAGGGTCCGGGAGCCAAAAACATTCAGTACTTC. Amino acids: CASSEDGRQGPGAKNIQYF.

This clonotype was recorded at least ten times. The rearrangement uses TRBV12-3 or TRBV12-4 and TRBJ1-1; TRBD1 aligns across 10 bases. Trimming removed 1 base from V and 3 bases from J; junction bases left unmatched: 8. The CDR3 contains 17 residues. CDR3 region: CASSLGGTGDIYTEAFF. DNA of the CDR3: TGTGCCAGCAGTTTAGGTGGGACAGGGGATATTTACACTGAAGCTTTCTTT.

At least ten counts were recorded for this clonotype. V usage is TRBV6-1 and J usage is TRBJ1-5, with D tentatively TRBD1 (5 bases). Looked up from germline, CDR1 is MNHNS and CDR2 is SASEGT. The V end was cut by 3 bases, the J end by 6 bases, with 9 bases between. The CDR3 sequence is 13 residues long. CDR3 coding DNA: TGTGCCAGCAGTGACCTCGGGGGTCAGCCCCAGCATTTT. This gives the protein CASSDLGGQPQHF.

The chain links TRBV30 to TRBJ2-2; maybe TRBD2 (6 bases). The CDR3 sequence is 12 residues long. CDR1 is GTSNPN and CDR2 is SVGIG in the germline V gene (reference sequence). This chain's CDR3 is CASGDGSGELFF. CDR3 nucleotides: TGTGCTTCTGGGGACGGGAGCGGGGAGCTGTTTTTT.

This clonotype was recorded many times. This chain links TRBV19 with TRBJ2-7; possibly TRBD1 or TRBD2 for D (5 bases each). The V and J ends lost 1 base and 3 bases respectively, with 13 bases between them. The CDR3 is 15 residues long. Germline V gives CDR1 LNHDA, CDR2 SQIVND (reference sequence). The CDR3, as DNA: TGTGCCAGTAGTATAGTGGGGGAATGGAACTACGAGCAGTACTTC. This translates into CASSIVGEWNYEQYF.

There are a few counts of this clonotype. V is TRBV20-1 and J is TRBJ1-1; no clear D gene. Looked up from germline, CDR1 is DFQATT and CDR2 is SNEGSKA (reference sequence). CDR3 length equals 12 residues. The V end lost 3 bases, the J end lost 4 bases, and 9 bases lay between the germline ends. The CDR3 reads CSARLSSTEAFF. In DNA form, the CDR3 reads TGCAGTGCTAGGCTTTCGAGCACTGAAGCTTTCTTT.

The CDR3 loop is CASSFCRDSYYYGYTF. The CDR3 DNA is TGTGCCAGCAGTTTCTGTCGGGACAGTTACTACTATGGCTACACCTTC. The J gene is TRBJ1-2, the V gene TRBV28, with 7 bases lining up with TRBD1. The CDR3 spans 16 residues. CDR1 and CDR2 from the germline V gene are MDHEN and SYDVKM. The ends lost 3 bases at V and 3 bases at J; junction bases unmatched: 10.

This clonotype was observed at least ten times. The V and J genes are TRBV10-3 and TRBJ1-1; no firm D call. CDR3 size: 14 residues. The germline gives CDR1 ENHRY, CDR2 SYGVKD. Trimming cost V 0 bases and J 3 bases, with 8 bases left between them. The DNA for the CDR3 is TGTGCCATCAGTGAGTCGGTTAGGGACACTGAAGCTTTCTTT. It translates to CAISESVRDTEAFF.

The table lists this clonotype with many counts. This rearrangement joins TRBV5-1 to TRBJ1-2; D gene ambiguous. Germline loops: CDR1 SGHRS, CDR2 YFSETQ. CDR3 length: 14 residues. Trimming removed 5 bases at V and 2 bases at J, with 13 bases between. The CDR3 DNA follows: TGCGCCAGCAGGGGGTCAACTATAAACTATGGCTACACCTTC. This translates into CASRGSTINYGYTF.

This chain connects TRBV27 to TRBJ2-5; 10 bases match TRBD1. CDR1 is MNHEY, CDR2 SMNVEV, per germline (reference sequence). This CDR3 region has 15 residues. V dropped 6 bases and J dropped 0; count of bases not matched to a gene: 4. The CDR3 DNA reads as TGTGCCAGCAGGATGGACAGGGGGGACCAAGAGACCCAGTACTTC. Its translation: CASRMDRGDQETQYF.

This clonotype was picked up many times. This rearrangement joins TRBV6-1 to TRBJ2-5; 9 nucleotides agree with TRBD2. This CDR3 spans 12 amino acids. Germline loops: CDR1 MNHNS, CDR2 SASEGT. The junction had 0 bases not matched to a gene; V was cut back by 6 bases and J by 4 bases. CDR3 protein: CASRTSGETQYF. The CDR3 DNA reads TGTGCCAGCAGGACTAGCGGAGAGACCCAGTACTTC.

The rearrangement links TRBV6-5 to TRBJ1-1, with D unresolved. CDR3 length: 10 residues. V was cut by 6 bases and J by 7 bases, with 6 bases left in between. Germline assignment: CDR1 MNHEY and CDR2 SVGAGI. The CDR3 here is CASRILEAFF. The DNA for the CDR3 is TGTGCCAGCAGAATACTTGAAGCTTTCTTT.

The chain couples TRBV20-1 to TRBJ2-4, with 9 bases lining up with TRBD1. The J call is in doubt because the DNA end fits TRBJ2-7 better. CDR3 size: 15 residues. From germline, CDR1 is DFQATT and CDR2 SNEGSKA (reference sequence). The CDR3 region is CSAKNRGRIPYEQYF. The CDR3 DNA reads TGCAGTGCTAAGAACAGGGGGCGTATCCCCTACGAGCAGTACTTC.

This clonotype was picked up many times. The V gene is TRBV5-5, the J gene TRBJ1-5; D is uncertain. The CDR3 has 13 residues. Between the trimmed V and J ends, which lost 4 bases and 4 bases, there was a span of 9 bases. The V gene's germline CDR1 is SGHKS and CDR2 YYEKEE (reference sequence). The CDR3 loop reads CASSPGRNQPQHF. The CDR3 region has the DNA TGTGCCAGCAGCCCTGGTCGGAATCAGCCCCAGCATTTT.

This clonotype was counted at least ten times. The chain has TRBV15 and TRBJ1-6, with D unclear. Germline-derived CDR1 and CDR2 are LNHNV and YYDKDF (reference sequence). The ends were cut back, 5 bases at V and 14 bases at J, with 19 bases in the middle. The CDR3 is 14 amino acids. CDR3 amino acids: CATSAVREGGTLHF. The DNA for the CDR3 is TGTGCCACCAGCGCGGTCCGGGAGGGTGGCACCCTCCACTTT.

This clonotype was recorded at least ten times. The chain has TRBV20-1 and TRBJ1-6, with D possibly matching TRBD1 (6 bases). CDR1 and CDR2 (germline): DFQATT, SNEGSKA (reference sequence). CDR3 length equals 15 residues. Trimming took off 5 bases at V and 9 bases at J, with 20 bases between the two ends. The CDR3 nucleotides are TGCAGTGCTCTAGGACCGGGGGCTCTCTCTTCACCCCTCCACTTT. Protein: CSALGPGALSSPLHF.

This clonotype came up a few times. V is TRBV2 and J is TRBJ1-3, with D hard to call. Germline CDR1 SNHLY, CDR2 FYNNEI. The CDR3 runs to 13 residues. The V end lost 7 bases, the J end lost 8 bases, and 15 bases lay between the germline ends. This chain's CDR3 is CASKRYIRDTIYF. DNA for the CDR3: TGTGCCAGCAAACGGTACATCCGGGACACCATATATTTT.

CDR3 residues: CASSQVWRISGNTIYF. Written as DNA, the CDR3 is TGCGCCAGCAGCCAAGTTTGGCGGATCTCTGGAAACACCATATATTTT. The chain couples TRBV4-1 to TRBJ1-3; D is ambiguous. Trimming pared 1 base from V and 0 bases from J, leaving 10 bases between. Germline V gene lookup returns CDR1 MGHRA and CDR2 YSYEKL. The CDR3 runs to 16 residues.

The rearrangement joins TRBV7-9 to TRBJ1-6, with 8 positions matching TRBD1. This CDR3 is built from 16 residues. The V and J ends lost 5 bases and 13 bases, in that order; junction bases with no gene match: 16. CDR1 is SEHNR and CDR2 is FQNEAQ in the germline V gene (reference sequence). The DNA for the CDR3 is TGTGCCAGCAGCCCTGGACAGGGATTGAGAATTCACCCCCTCCACTTT. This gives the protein CASSPGQGLRIHPLHF.

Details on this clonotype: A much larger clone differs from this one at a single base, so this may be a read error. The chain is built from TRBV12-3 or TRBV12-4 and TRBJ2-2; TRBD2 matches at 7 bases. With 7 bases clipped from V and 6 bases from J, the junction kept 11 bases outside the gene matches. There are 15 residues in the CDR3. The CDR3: CASNSDAGVSGELFF. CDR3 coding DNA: TGTGCCAGCAATTCGGATGCGGGGGTTTCCGGGGAGCTGTTTTTT.

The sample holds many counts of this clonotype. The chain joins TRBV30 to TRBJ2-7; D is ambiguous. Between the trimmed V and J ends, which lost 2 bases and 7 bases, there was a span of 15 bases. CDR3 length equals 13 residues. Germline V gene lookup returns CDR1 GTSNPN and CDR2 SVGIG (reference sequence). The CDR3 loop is CAWSYGFNQEQYF. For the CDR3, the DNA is TGTGCCTGGAGTTATGGGTTCAATCAAGAGCAGTACTTC.

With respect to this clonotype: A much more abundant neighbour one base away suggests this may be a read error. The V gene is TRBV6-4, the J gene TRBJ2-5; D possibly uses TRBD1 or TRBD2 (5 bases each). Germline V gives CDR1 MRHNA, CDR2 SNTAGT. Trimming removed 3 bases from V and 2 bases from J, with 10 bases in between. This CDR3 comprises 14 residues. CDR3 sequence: CASSESGQQETQYF. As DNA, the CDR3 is TGTGCCAGCAGTGAATCGGGGCAGCAAGAGACCCAGTACTTC.